A selection of T cell receptor beta chains follows, all from one sample in a study of blood T cell repertoires in COVID-19. Sequencing used immunoSEQ multiplex PCR; TCRdb keeps in-frame clones, though not all of them. This table holds around 150,000 clones, approximately 91% found once. The sequenced sample consisted of peripheral blood. The receptors here all came from a man aged 18 to 30 with acute or convalescent COVID-19. The CDR3 runs from the conserved cysteine through the conserved F or W. Fields, in order: J gene, D gene, clone size, V gene, CDR3 protein, CDR3 DNA. The D gene is left open where the match is weak. Rows give clone size only sometimes, using once, few, many, or a class for an expanded clone.

TRBJ1-1 - few TRBV7-9 CASSLGVSTVTEAFF TGTGCCAGCAGCCTCGGAGTTTCGACAGTCACTGAAGCTTTCTTT
TRBJ2-5 TRBD1 - TRBV28 CASGPLGTGVQETQYF TGTGCCAGTGGACCTCTCGGGACAGGGGTTCAAGAGACCCAGTACTTC
TRBJ1-1 TRBD1 - TRBV5-1 CASSASPRTGLRGTEAFF TGCGCCAGCAGCGCTAGCCCGCGGACAGGCCTACGAGGCACTGAAGCTTTCTTT
TRBJ1-2 - - TRBV2 CASGQLRGYTF TGTGCCAGCGGACAGCTTAGGGGCTACACCTTC
TRBJ1-5 TRBD1 - TRBV27 CASRQQGWNQPQHF TGTGCCAGCAGGCAACAGGGGTGGAATCAGCCCCAGCATTTT
TRBJ2-2 - few TRBV18 CASSPTPGTLGTGELFF TGTGCCAGCTCACCAACGCCCGGGACACTGGGGACCGGGGAGCTGTTTTTT
TRBJ1-1 - - TRBV5-1 CASSLTSTNTEAFF TGCGCCAGCAGCCTGACATCTACCAACACTGAAGCTTTCTTT
TRBJ1-6 - - TRBV3-1/TRBV3-2 CASSQDNGYSPLHF TGTGCCAGCAGCCAAGATAACGGTTATTCACCCCTCCACTTT
TRBJ2-1 TRBD2 - TRBV18 CASSPGLAGDNEQFF TGTGCCAGCTCACCTGGACTAGCGGGCGACAATGAGCAGTTCTTC
TRBJ1-1 - - TRBV2 CASSYYTEAFF TGTGCCAGCAGTTACTACACTGAAGCTTTCTTT
TRBJ2-1 TRBD2 - TRBV30 CAWSGLAGNEQFF TGTGCCTGGAGTGGACTAGCGGGCAATGAGCAGTTCTTC
TRBJ2-7 - - TRBV6-6 CASSYPRPTLTYEQYF TGTGCCAGCAGTTACCCCCGCCCCACACTAACCTACGAGCAGTACTTC
TRBJ2-2 - - TRBV27 CASSSTGLNTGELFF TGTGCCAGCAGTTCGACAGGTTTGAACACCGGGGAGCTGTTTTTT
TRBJ1-1 TRBD1 once TRBV10-3 CAIRSDRDTEAFF TGTGCCATCAGATCAGACAGGGACACTGAAGCTTTCTTT
TRBJ1-1 - - TRBV19 CASSEPNTEAFF TGTGCCAGTAGTGAGCCGAACACTGAAGCTTTCTTT
TRBJ1-2 TRBD1 once TRBV18 CASLRQGEDGYTF TGTGCCAGCCTACGACAGGGAGAAGATGGCTACACCTTC
TRBJ1-4 TRBD1 - TRBV6-5 CASSYGQGANEKLFF TGTGCCAGCAGTTACGGGCAGGGGGCTAATGAAAAACTGTTTTTT
TRBJ1-1 - - TRBV2 CATSVGRTEAFF TGTGCCACGTCGGTGGGCCGGACTGAAGCTTTCTTT
TRBJ1-1 - - TRBV5-1 CASSSDSRVNTEAFF TGCGCCAGCAGCTCAGACAGCAGGGTGAACACTGAAGCTTTCTTT
TRBJ1-6 - - TRBV3-1/TRBV3-2 CASSRSPDKSSYNSPLHF TGTGCCAGCAGCCGTTCCCCCGATAAGAGCTCCTATAATTCACCCCTCCACTTT
TRBJ2-7 - - TRBV13 CASSLGQGQGSYEQYF TGTGCCAGCAGCTTGGGTCAGGGTCAGGGTTCCTACGAGCAGTACTTC
TRBJ1-2 - - TRBV18 CASSPRNGGNYGYTF TGTGCCAGCTCACCAAGGAACGGGGGAAACTATGGCTACACCTTC
TRBJ1-3 TRBD1 - TRBV5-1 CASSLQGVGNSGNTIYF TGCGCCAGCAGCTTGCAGGGGGTCGGCAACTCTGGAAACACCATATATTTT
TRBJ2-1 - - TRBV7-9 CASSFRRGAYNEQFF TGTGCCAGCAGCTTTCGGAGGGGCGCGTACAATGAGCAGTTCTTC
TRBJ1-2 TRBD1 - TRBV11-2 CASSLGQGDYGYTF TGTGCCAGCAGCCTGGGACAGGGCGACTATGGCTACACCTTC
TRBJ1-6 - few TRBV25-1 CASSDRTGPLNSPLHF TGTGCCAGCAGTGATCGGACTGGCCCTCTCAATTCACCCCTCCACTTT
TRBJ2-1 TRBD1 - TRBV24-1 CATSDRGQGDGEQFF TGTGCCACCAGTGACCGTGGACAGGGGGACGGTGAGCAGTTCTTC
TRBJ1-2 - once TRBV6-5 CASSLSTEIYGYTF TGTGCCAGCAGTCTTTCGACGGAGATCTATGGCTACACCTTC
TRBJ1-4 - - TRBV5-6 CASSLAAGKDEKLFF TGTGCCAGCAGCTTGGCCGCGGGGAAAGATGAAAAACTGTTTTTT
TRBJ1-2 - once TRBV19 CASSKGNRAYGYTF TGTGCCAGTAGTAAGGGGAACAGGGCCTATGGCTACACCTTC
TRBJ2-3 - - TRBV30 CAWSVVSGFTDTQYF TGTGCCTGGAGTGTCGTTAGCGGTTTCACAGATACGCAGTATTTT
TRBJ1-1 - once TRBV10-3 CAISEPAGPREAFF TGTGCCATCAGTGAGCCGGCAGGGCCGCGTGAAGCTTTCTTT
TRBJ2-2 - once TRBV4-2 CASSQGFNTGELFF TGTGCCAGCAGCCAGGGCTTCAACACCGGGGAGCTGTTTTTT
TRBJ2-7 - - TRBV4-2 CASSQEAPGTYEQYF TGTGCCAGCAGCCAAGAGGCGCCAGGGACCTACGAGCAGTACTTC
TRBJ2-7 - - TRBV5-1 CASSLEGDYEQYF TGCGCCAGCAGCTTGGAGGGGGACTACGAGCAGTACTTC